The source of this T cell receptor beta chain is a study of kidney transplant recipient with SARS-CoV-2 infection. Each CDR3 protein is one row after TCRdb ran MiXCR on the reads. The repertoire has fewer than 250,000 distinct CDR3 sequences, more than 25% of them found once; the top ten carry roughly 7.3%. Trimming pared 0 bases from V and 7 bases from J, leaving 17 bases between. This CDR3 comprises 15 residues. Germline V gene sequence: CDR1 SGDLS, CDR2 YYNGEE. The sample holds many counts of this clonotype. The V gene is TRBV9, the J gene TRBJ2-7; D possibly corresponds to TRBD1 (6 bases). Sample: a blood sample, taken at baseline and between days 110 and 120 from a kidney transplant recipient. The TCR was taken from a male patient in his 30s who had COVID-19 and was a kidney transplant recipient. The T cells may come from the graft donor. CDR3 amino acids: CASSVGTGILEEQYF. The CDR3 nucleotides are TGTGCCAGCAGCGTAGGCACAGGGATTTTGGAGGAGCAGTACTTC.